Here is one TCR beta chain with its context. Its antigen is undetermined. The V end was cut by 5 bases, the J end by 0 bases, with 14 bases between. Germline V lookup: CDR1 SGHDT, CDR2 YYEEEE. This CDR3 comprises 15 residues. These data come from a study of beta chain features in type 1 diabetes. The wider study: Patients shared similar age, gender and cell yields with healthy donors. Regarding the study as a whole: The naive, central memory and Treg TCRB repertoires of patients appeared to be more similar to one another than those of healthy donors.

cDNA synthesis used the whole RNA isolate, giving expressed TCRB sequences. Assay used: immunoSEQ multiplex PCR; TCRdb lists only in-frame clones, some missing. The table includes 150,000 to 200,000 clones, roughly 9.1% detected once. The sequenced sample was central memory CD4+ T cells from blood. The chain links TRBV5-6 to TRBJ2-5; D may be TRBD1 (5 bases). This TCR derives from a woman aged 18-29 years in good health. The CDR3 is CASSPTGHYQETQYF. The CDR3 DNA sequence: TGTGCCAGCAGTCCCACAGGACATTACCAAGAGACCCAGTACTTC.